These 30 T cell receptor beta chains were all obtained from the same sample, sequenced in a study of blood T cell repertoires in COVID-19. Libraries were prepared by immunoSEQ multiplex PCR; TCRdb keeps only in-frame clonotypes and omits some of them. The sample records roughly 400,000 clones, approximately 90% being singletons. Sequencing was carried out using PBMCs or T cells enriched from blood (not recorded which). The receptors were sampled from a man aged 25 to 40 who had recovered from COVID-19.

The CDR3 region has the DNA TGTGCCAGCTCACTACCCTCGCGGGGAACCTACGAGCAGTACTTC. This translates into CASSLPSRGTYEQYF. The chain is built from TRBV18 and TRBJ2-7; D may be TRBD2 (6 bases). Germline CDR1 reads KGHSH; CDR2 reads LQKENI. The CDR3 extends over 15 amino acids. V was clipped by 4 bases and J by 2 bases, with 15 bases between them. Full variable domain (remainder filled in from reference TRBV18 and TRBJ2-7): NAGVMQNPRHLVRRRGQEARLRCSPMKGHSHVYWYRQLPEEGLKFMVYLQKENIIDESGMPKERFSAEFPKEGPSILRIQQVVRGDSAAYFCASSLPSRGTYEQYFGPGTRLTVT.

This rearrangement joins TRBV3-1 (or the pseudogene TRBV3-2) to TRBJ2-3; a possible D gene is TRBD1 (5 bases). Germline lookup yields CDR1 LGHDT and CDR2 YNNKEL (reference sequence). The length of the CDR3 is 15 residues. V lost 0 bases and J lost 2, with 9 bases in between. This CDR3 is CASSQDMDNTDTQYF. As DNA, the CDR3 is TGTGCCAGCAGCCAAGACATGGACAACACAGATACGCAGTATTTT.

The chain is built from TRBV5-4 and TRBJ2-7; the match to TRBD1 covers 7 bases. The J segment lost 4 bases and the V segment lost 4 bases, leaving 2 bases of the junction unmatched. The CDR3 consists of 12 residues. CDR1 is SGHNT, CDR2 YYREEE, per germline (reference sequence). The CDR3 sequence is CASSVDRYEQYF. The CDR3 DNA follows: TGTGCCAGCAGCGTGGACAGGTACGAGCAGTACTTC.

V is TRBV28 and J is TRBJ1-1; no reliable D call. V dropped 8 bases and J dropped 4 bases, with 11 bases sitting between them. CDR3 length: 12 residues. Germline CDR1 reads MDHEN; CDR2 reads SYDVKM. The DNA for the CDR3 is TGTGCCAGCCTCCCAGCAGGCACTGAAGCTTTCTTT. Amino acid sequence: CASLPAGTEAFF.

The rearrangement uses TRBV29-1 and TRBJ1-2, with D tentatively TRBD1 (6 bases). The CDR3 is made up of 14 amino acids. The germline gives CDR1 SQVTM, CDR2 ANQGSEA. The V gene lost 3 bases and the J gene lost 5 bases, with 16 bases spanning the gap. CDR3 in DNA: TGCAGCGTTGAGGAAGGGGGGGCCGTTTATGGCTACACCTTC. Its translation is CSVEEGGAVYGYTF.

The chain employs TRBV11-2 and TRBJ1-1; no clear D gene. The V and J ends lost 6 bases and 11 bases respectively, with 19 bases between them. Germline assignment: CDR1 SGHAT and CDR2 FQNNGV. The CDR3 loop spans 13 amino acids. The CDR3 bases are TGTGCCAGCAGTGGGAGGAACTACCCCTCCGCTTTCTTT. Its translation is CASSGRNYPSAFF.

The chain has TRBV19 and TRBJ1-1, with D tentatively TRBD1 (6 bases). CDR3 length equals 13 residues. Germline assignment: CDR1 LNHDA and CDR2 SQIVND (reference sequence). V lost 4 bases and J lost 3, with 9 bases in between. In DNA, the CDR3 is TGTGCCAGTAGTACCCAGGGGTACACTGAAGCTTTCTTT. This translates into CASSTQGYTEAFF. Full variable domain (missing parts from reference TRBV19 and TRBJ1-1): DGGITQSPKYLFRKEGQNVTLSCEQNLNHDAMYWYRQDPGQGLRLIYYSQIVNDFQKGDIAEGYSVSREKKESFPLTVTSAQKNPTAFYLCASSTQGYTEAFFGQGTRLTVV.

This clone was detected only once. The chain employs TRBV11-3 and TRBJ2-2; 8 bases align to TRBD1. The CDR3 has 13 amino acids. The junction had 1 base not matched to a gene; V was cut back by 4 bases and J by 6 bases. Germline V lookup: CDR1 SGHNT, CDR2 YENEEA. The CDR3 bases are TGTGCCAGCAGCTCAGGGGGCCCCGGGGAGCTGTTTTTT. Translating it yields CASSSGGPGELFF.

The CDR3 sequence is CASSVVSGGRTEAFF. CDR3 sequence (DNA): TGTGCCAGCAGCGTAGTATCGGGGGGGCGCACTGAAGCTTTCTTT. The chain couples TRBV9 to TRBJ1-1; D perhaps matches TRBD1 (6 bases). The V end lost 0 bases, the J end lost 4 bases, and 13 bases lay between the germline ends. Germline CDR1 SGDLS, CDR2 YYNGEE. This CDR3 has 15 amino acids.

The CDR3 DNA is TGTGCCAGCAGCGTAGGTTCAAACTACGAGCAGTACTTC. This translates into CASSVGSNYEQYF. The chain has TRBV9 and TRBJ2-7; D not certain. Looked up from germline, CDR1 is SGDLS and CDR2 is YYNGEE. This CDR3 has 13 amino acids. Trimming pared 0 bases from V and 3 bases from J, leaving 7 bases between.

CDR3 bases: TGCGCCAGCAGCCAAGTTCCGAGGGCGGGAGGGCCCTACGAGCAGTTCTTC. Encoded protein: CASSQVPRAGGPYEQFF. The V and J genes are TRBV4-1 and TRBJ2-1; TRBD2 matches at 9 bases. Per the germline V gene, CDR1 is MGHRA and CDR2 is YSYEKL. V was pared by 1 base and J by 10 bases, with 14 bases of the junction left unmatched. The CDR3 is made up of 17 amino acids.

The CDR3 DNA is TGCGCCAGCAGCGGCCGGGACACCTACACCGGGGAGCTGTTTTTT. Translation: CASSGRDTYTGELFF. The chain employs TRBV5-1 and TRBJ2-2; tentative D call: TRBD1 (6 bases). The CDR3 sequence is 15 residues long. Germline V CDR1 and CDR2: SGHRS, YFSETQ. The ends were cut back, 4 bases at V and 3 bases at J, with 13 bases in the middle.

The V and J genes are TRBV7-8 and TRBJ1-5, with D maybe TRBD1 (6 bases). This CDR3 spans 12 amino acids. Trimming took off 5 bases at V and 11 bases at J, with 13 bases between the two ends. Per germline, CDR1 SGHVS and CDR2 FQNEAQ. The chain's CDR3 is CASSPQGPAQHF. The CDR3 DNA follows: TGTGCCAGCAGCCCACAGGGACCGGCCCAGCATTTT.

This clone has only one observation. The identical CDR3 is also encoded by other nucleotide sequences in the sample. This chain links TRBV5-1 with TRBJ1-5; 7 nucleotides align to TRBD1. Germline values: CDR1 SGHRS, CDR2 YFSETQ. This CDR3 region has 15 residues. V gave up 0 bases and J gave up 0 bases; unmatched junction bases: 0. The CDR3 is CASSLGTGSNQPQHF. CDR3 DNA: TGCGCCAGCAGCTTGGGGACAGGTAGCAATCAGCCCCAGCATTTT. The full variable domain, in which reference TRBV5-1 and TRBJ1-5 provide the parts outside the CDR3, is KAGVTQTPRYLIKTRGQQVTLSCSPISGHRSVSWYQQTPGQGLQFLFEYFSETQRNKGNFPGRFSGRQFSNSRSEMNVSTLELGDSALYLCASSLGTGSNQPQHFGDGTRLSIL.

The chain carries TRBV19 and TRBJ2-2; D remains unclear. Looked up from germline, CDR1 is LNHDA and CDR2 is SQIVND (reference sequence). Trimming pared 5 bases from V and 10 bases from J, leaving 11 bases between. The length of the CDR3 is 12 residues. CDR3 in amino acids: CASSDTVVELFF. Here the CDR3 DNA reads TGTGCCAGTAGTGATACCGTAGTGGAGCTGTTTTTT. Full variable domain (remainder filled in from reference TRBV19 and TRBJ2-2): DGGITQSPKYLFRKEGQNVTLSCEQNLNHDAMYWYRQDPGQGLRLIYYSQIVNDFQKGDIAEGYSVSREKKESFPLTVTSAQKNPTAFYLCASSDTVVELFFGEGSRLTVL.

V and J are TRBV28 and TRBJ2-2; 10 nucleotides line up with TRBD1. CDR3 size: 14 residues. V lost 5 bases and J lost 4; bases outside the gene matches: 1. Looked up from germline, CDR1 is MDHEN and CDR2 is SYDVKM. CDR3 coding DNA: TGTGCCAGCAGTGGGACAGGGGTCACCGGGGAGCTGTTTTTT. This encodes CASSGTGVTGELFF.

This chain links TRBV11-2 with TRBJ2-1, with D maybe TRBD2 (5 bases). The CDR3 length is 15 residues. The V end lost 1 base, the J end lost 2 bases, and 9 bases lay between the germline ends. Germline V gives CDR1 SGHAT, CDR2 FQNNGV. The chain's CDR3 is CASSLAGEPYNEQFF. CDR3 nucleotide sequence: TGTGCCAGCAGCTTAGCCGGGGAACCCTACAATGAGCAGTTCTTC.

The chain employs TRBV12-5 and TRBJ2-1; TRBD2 matches at 10 bases. CDR3 size: 17 residues. CDR1 and CDR2 from the germline V gene are LGHNT and FRNRAP. V was pared by 9 bases and J by 0 bases, with 11 bases of the junction left unmatched. CDR3 bases: TGTGCTAGCGGAACAGGTGCTAGCGGGAGCTCCTACAATGAGCAGTTCTTC. Translated: CASGTGASGSSYNEQFF.

The chain employs TRBV25-1 and TRBJ1-1; D gene unclear. Germline CDR1 reads MGHDK; CDR2 reads SYGVNS. V was trimmed by 7 bases and J by 1 base, leaving 13 bases between them. The CDR3 extends over 14 amino acids. CDR3 region: CASTPSAGNTEAFF. In DNA form, the CDR3 reads TGTGCCAGCACGCCCAGTGCGGGGAACACTGAAGCTTTCTTT. The full variable domain, its missing parts supplied by reference TRBV25-1 and TRBJ1-1, is EADIYQTPRYLVIGTGKKITLECSQTMGHDKMYWYQQDPGMELHLIHYSYGVNSTEKGDLSSESTVSRIRTEHFPLTLESARPSHTSQYLCASTPSAGNTEAFFGQGTRLTVV.

This clone was recorded a few times. The genes are TRBV4-2 and TRBJ2-7; the D is unclear. Germline V gives CDR1 LGHNA, CDR2 YNFKEQ. Trimming cost V 2 bases and J 0 bases, with 11 bases left between them. The CDR3 has 15 amino acids. The CDR3 DNA sequence: TGTGCCAGCAGCCAACCGACCCGGGTCTCCTACGAGCAGTACTTC. Translating gives CASSQPTRVSYEQYF.

This clone has just one count. This sequence joins TRBV19 and TRBJ2-7, with 12 bases that match TRBD2. Germline values: CDR1 LNHDA, CDR2 SQIVND (reference sequence). This CDR3 is built from 16 residues. The trim removed 3 bases at V and 2 bases at J, leaving 5 bases unmatched. CDR3 in amino acids: CASSIGPSGRAYEQYF. For the CDR3, the DNA is TGTGCCAGTAGTATCGGGCCTAGCGGGAGGGCCTACGAGCAGTACTTC.

V and J are TRBV19 and TRBJ2-1, with 7 positions matching TRBD2. Germline V gene data show CDR1 as LNHDA and CDR2 as SQIVND (reference sequence). V lost 9 bases to trimming and J lost 0 bases; unmatched junction nucleotides: 11. The CDR3 is 16 residues long. The CDR3 loop is CASTLTSASSYNEQFF. CDR3 in DNA: TGTGCCAGCACATTAACTAGCGCAAGCTCCTACAATGAGCAGTTCTTC. Full variable domain (missing parts from reference TRBV19 and TRBJ2-1): DGGITQSPKYLFRKEGQNVTLSCEQNLNHDAMYWYRQDPGQGLRLIYYSQIVNDFQKGDIAEGYSVSREKKESFPLTVTSAQKNPTAFYLCASTLTSASSYNEQFFGPGTRLTVL.

The chain employs TRBV30 and TRBJ2-3, with a weak D call TRBD2 (5 bases). This CDR3 comprises 14 residues. V dropped 5 bases and J dropped 3 bases, with 15 bases sitting between them. The germline V gene encodes CDR1 GTSNPN and CDR2 SVGIG (reference sequence). In DNA form, the CDR3 reads TGTGCCTGGTCTGAGGGCGGCCCAACAGATACGCAGTATTTT. Amino acids: CAWSEGGPTDTQYF. Together with reference TRBV30 and TRBJ2-3, the CDR3 gives the full variable domain: SQTIHQWPATLVQPVGSPLSLECTVEGTSNPNLYWYRQAAGRGLQLLFYSVGIGQISSEVPQNLSASRPQDRQFILSSKKLLLSDSGFYLCAWSEGGPTDTQYFGPGTRLTVL.

This clone was observed a few times. The CDR3 is CASSDPTSDHRYNEQFF. CDR3 in DNA: TGTGCCAGCAGTGACCCGACTAGCGACCACCGTTACAATGAGCAGTTCTTC. The V call is TRBV2, the J call TRBJ2-1; TRBD2 agrees at 8 bases. The CDR3 runs to 17 residues. Trimming took 3 bases from V and 4 from J; bases not matched to a gene: 11. Per germline, CDR1 SNHLY and CDR2 FYNNEI. The whole variable domain, filled in from reference TRBV2 and TRBJ2-1, reads EPEVTQTPSHQVTQMGQEVILRCVPISNHLYFYWYRQILGQKVEFLVSFYNNEISEKSEIFDDQFSVERPDGSNFTLKIRSTKLEDSAMYFCASSDPTSDHRYNEQFFGPGTRLTVL.

This clone appeared once. The chain carries TRBV6-2 or TRBV6-3 and TRBJ1-2; weak D call: TRBD1 (6 bases). This CDR3 comprises 16 residues. Trimming took 3 bases from V and 3 from J, leaving 17 bases between them. Germline CDR1 reads MNHEY; CDR2 reads SVGEGT. The CDR3 protein is CASSYHRQENYYGYTF. CDR3 sequence (DNA): TGTGCCAGCAGTTATCACCGACAGGAGAACTACTATGGCTACACCTTC.

In the case of this clone: Other DNA sequences in this sample translate to the same CDR3. The chain employs TRBV19 and TRBJ1-5; the D gene is possibly TRBD1 (6 bases). CDR1 is LNHDA and CDR2 is SQIVND in the germline V gene (reference sequence). V gave up 0 bases and J gave up 2 bases, with 8 bases separating them. The CDR3 contains 15 residues. CDR3 coding DNA: TGTGCCAGTAGTATAGACAGGGGAGGCAATCAGCCCCAGCATTTT. Its translation is CASSIDRGGNQPQHF. Together with reference TRBV19 and TRBJ1-5, the CDR3 gives the full variable domain: DGGITQSPKYLFRKEGQNVTLSCEQNLNHDAMYWYRQDPGQGLRLIYYSQIVNDFQKGDIAEGYSVSREKKESFPLTVTSAQKNPTAFYLCASSIDRGGNQPQHFGDGTRLSIL.

The chain couples TRBV28 to TRBJ2-3; tentative D call: TRBD2 (7 bases). Germline CDR1 MDHEN, CDR2 SYDVKM. CDR3 size: 15 residues. V shed 5 bases and J shed 6 bases, with 18 bases lying between them. The CDR3 protein is CASSPRTRGRDTQYF. In DNA form, the CDR3 reads TGTGCCAGCAGTCCCCGGACTAGGGGGAGGGATACGCAGTATTTT.

This clone was picked up a small number of times. CDR3 region: CATQGLSYNEQFF. DNA of the CDR3: TGTGCCACCCAGGGGTTATCCTACAATGAGCAGTTCTTC. The V call is TRBV19, the J call TRBJ2-1; tentatively, D is TRBD1 (6 bases). Germline V CDR1 and CDR2: LNHDA, SQIVND (reference sequence). The CDR3 is 13 amino acids. The ends were cut back, 10 bases at V and 1 base at J, with 11 bases in the middle.

This rearrangement joins TRBV6-1 to TRBJ2-4; TRBD2 aligns across 12 bases. The germline V gene encodes CDR1 MNHNS and CDR2 SASEGT. V dropped 3 bases and J dropped 9; count of bases not matched to a gene: 3. CDR3 length: 14 residues. CDR3 coding DNA: TGTGCCAGCAGTGATCTAGCGGGAGGGGGCATTCAGTACTTC. Its protein product is CASSDLAGGGIQYF.

The rearrangement uses TRBV6-5 and TRBJ2-1, with 8 bases identical to TRBD2. Germline V gene sequence: CDR1 MNHEY, CDR2 SVGAGI. There are 11 residues in the CDR3. The CDR3 loop reads CAAGGLGEQFF. The DNA of the CDR3 is TGTGCGGCGGGAGGTCTTGGTGAGCAGTTCTTC.